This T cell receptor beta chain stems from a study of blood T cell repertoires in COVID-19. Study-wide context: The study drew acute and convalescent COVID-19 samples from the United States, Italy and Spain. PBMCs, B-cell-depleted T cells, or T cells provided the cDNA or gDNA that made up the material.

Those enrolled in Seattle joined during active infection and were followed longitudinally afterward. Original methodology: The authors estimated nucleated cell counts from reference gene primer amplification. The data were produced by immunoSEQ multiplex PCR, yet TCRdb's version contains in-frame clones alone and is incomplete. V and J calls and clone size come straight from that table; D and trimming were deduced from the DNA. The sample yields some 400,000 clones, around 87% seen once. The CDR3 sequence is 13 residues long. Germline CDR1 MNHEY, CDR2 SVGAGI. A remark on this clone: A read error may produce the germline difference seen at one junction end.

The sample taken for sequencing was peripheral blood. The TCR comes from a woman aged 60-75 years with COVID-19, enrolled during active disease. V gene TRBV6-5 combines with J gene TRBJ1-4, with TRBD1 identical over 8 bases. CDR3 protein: CASSYSPDRARLF. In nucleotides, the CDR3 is TGTGCCAGCAGTTACTCACCGGACAGGGCACGACTTTTT.